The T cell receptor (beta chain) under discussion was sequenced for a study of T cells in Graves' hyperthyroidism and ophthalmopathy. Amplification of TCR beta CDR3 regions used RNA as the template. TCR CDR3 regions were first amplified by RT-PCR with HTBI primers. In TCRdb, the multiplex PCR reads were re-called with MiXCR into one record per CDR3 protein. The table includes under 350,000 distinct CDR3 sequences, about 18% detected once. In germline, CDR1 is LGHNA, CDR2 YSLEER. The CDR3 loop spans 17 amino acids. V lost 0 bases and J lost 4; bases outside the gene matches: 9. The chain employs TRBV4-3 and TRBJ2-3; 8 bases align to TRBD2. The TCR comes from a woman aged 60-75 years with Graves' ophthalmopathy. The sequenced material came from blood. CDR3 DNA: TGCGCCAGCAGCCAAGATGGGCTGACTAGCGCTCCAGATACGCAGTATTTT. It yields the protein CASSQDGLTSAPDTQYF.